Listed below are T cell receptor beta chains from one sample, sequenced in a study of T-cell reconstitution after alpha-beta-depleted transplantation in children. TCRdb used MiXCR to reprocess the PCR reads, holding one entry per CDR3 protein. The table records fewer than 750,000 distinct CDR3 sequences, approximately 22% of them present only once. The input for sequencing was PBMCs, mostly from graft donor cells, taken 360 days after TCRalphabeta/CD19-depleted stem cell transplant. These receptors were obtained from a boy under three years old who had a stem cell transplant for acute myeloid leukemia, so the T cells may come from the graft donor. Each CDR3 is given with its conserved first and last residue. The order of the fields is J gene, clone size, V gene, D gene, CDR3 DNA, CDR3 protein. D genes are given only for firm matches. Expanded clones are given a class, and other clones once, few, many or no size at all.

>TRBJ1-3|once|TRBV28|-
TGTGCCAGCAGTTTAAGGAGTATTACCTCTGGAAACACCATATATTTT
CASSLRSITSGNTIYF
>TRBJ2-7|many|TRBV29-1|-
TGCAGCGCCCCTGGGCAGGGAGACTACGAGCAGTACTTC
CSAPGQGDYEQYF
>TRBJ1-6|few|TRBV5-5|-
TGTGCCAGCAGCTTGTCCGGGGGCGAGGGTAATTCACCCCTCCACTTT
CASSLSGGEGNSPLHF
>TRBJ1-1|few|TRBV7-2|-
TGTGCCAGCAGCTTGGAGGTACTTAACACTGAAGCTTTCTTT
CASSLEVLNTEAFF
>TRBJ1-5|-|TRBV27|-
TGTGCCAGCAAGAGGGCCAATCAGCCCCAGCATTTT
CASKRANQPQHF
>TRBJ2-3|few|TRBV7-2|-
TGTGCCAGCAGCCTAGACAGATCGACTAGCACAGATACGCAGTATTTT
CASSLDRSTSTDTQYF
>TRBJ1-1|-|TRBV7-9|TRBD1
TGTGCCAGCAGCTTGGATCCTACAGGGGGCACTGAAGCTTTCTTT
CASSLDPTGGTEAFF
>TRBJ2-1|-|TRBV7-9|-
TGTGCCAGCAGCTTACCCCTAGTAAGCTCCTACAATGAGCAGTTCTTC
CASSLPLVSSYNEQFF
>TRBJ2-3|once|TRBV24-1|-
TGTGCCACCAGTGATTTTGCAGATACGCAGTATTTT
CATSDFADTQYF
>TRBJ2-1|-|TRBV20-1|-
TGCAGTGCTAGAACGGGGGCGACCTACAATGAGCAGTTCTTC
CSARTGATYNEQFF
>TRBJ2-5|-|TRBV28|-
TGTGCCAGCAGTCCCCGGGCCCCCCCAGAGACCCAGTGCTTC
CASSPRAPPETQCF
>TRBJ1-4|few|TRBV20-1|-
TGCAGTGCTAGAGATTTGGGGGGTACTAATGAAAAACTGTTTTTT
CSARDLGGTNEKLFF
>TRBJ2-1|many|TRBV12-3/TRBV12-4|-
TGTGCCAGCAGTTTTAGAGGGGGGGGTTACAATGAGCAGTTCTTC
CASSFRGGGYNEQFF
>TRBJ1-2|-|TRBV20-1|-
TGCAGTGCTAGAGATTCTGACCGGGGCAGTTCCATCTATGGCTACACCTTC
CSARDSDRGSSIYGYTF
>TRBJ2-1|few|TRBV25-1|TRBD2
TGTGCCAGCAGTGAATTGGCTAGCGGGGTAGGCGAGCAGTTCTTC
CASSELASGVGEQFF
>TRBJ1-1|-|TRBV10-3|-
TGTGCCATCAGTCCCGTACAGGGTAGGACTGAAGCTTTCTTT
CAISPVQGRTEAFF
>TRBJ1-5|few|TRBV29-1|-
TGCAGCGCTGGGGGGGGGTACAATCAGCCCCAGCATTTT
CSAGGGYNQPQHF
>TRBJ2-5|-|TRBV6-1|TRBD1
TGTGCCAGCAGGCCCGGGACAGAGTACCAAGAGACCCAGTACTTC
CASRPGTEYQETQYF
>TRBJ2-1|many|TRBV5-6|-
TGTGCCAGCAGCTCCTCCCGGGGCAAGAATGAGCAGTTCTTC
CASSSSRGKNEQFF
>TRBJ2-1|-|TRBV5-1|-
TGCGCCAGCAGCCGAGACTTCAATTACAATGAGCAGTTCTTC
CASSRDFNYNEQFF
>TRBJ2-2|-|TRBV9|-
TGTGCCAGCAGCGTAGTTCTCACCGGGGAGCTGTTTTTT
CASSVVLTGELFF
>TRBJ2-1|many|TRBV10-3|-
TGTGCCATCAGTGACGCCAGGGTTTTGAATGAGCAGTTCTTC
CAISDARVLNEQFF